This T cell receptor beta chain emerged from a study of vaccination effects on CD4 cells after COVID-19. Study details: The participants, recipients of two vaccine doses, got either BNT162b2 or mRNA-1273.

Data came from immunoSEQ multiplex PCR; TCRdb stores just in-frame clones and leaves some out. This sample has fewer than 85,000 clones, with roughly 79% found just once. After expansion with viral peptide pools in the ViraFEST assay, antigen-specific CD4+ T cells were sequenced. CD4+ T cells were isolated after approximately 10 days of culture. Testing of the vaccine recipients showed negative nucleocapsid antibodies and no prior SARS-CoV-2 infection. Every well housed two million PBMC, which grew in culture alongside around 10 IU/ml IL-2 and 10 ug/ml peptides. V shed 4 bases, J shed 5 bases, and the junction held 9 bases outside the gene matches. CDR3 length equals 15 residues. Germline V gene lookup returns CDR1 SGDLS and CDR2 YYNGEE. With regard to this clone: Its antigen is still unknown.

The study, taken as a whole, reports: The study, lacking early post-infection timepoints, had few convalescent patients.

The sequence derives from a human donor who received a COVID-19 vaccine. The V gene is TRBV9, the J gene TRBJ2-5, with 9 bases lining up with TRBD1. Sequencing was performed on CD4+ T cells from PBMCs cultured with SARS-CoV-2 spike peptides, taken before COVID-19 vaccination. CDR3 bases: TGTGCCAGCAGCCAGGGACAGGGAGGTTGGGAGACCCAGTACTTC. Translation gives CASSQGQGGWETQYF.